These T cell receptor beta chains were read from a single sample in a study of post-analysis software for immune sequencing data. TCRdb re-called the PCR reads with MiXCR, one entry per CDR3 protein. The sample lists around 440,000 distinct CDR3 sequences, roughly 46% seen once, with 12% in the top ten. The source material was blood. The receptors originated from a girl between 5 and 17 years old with multiple sclerosis. Both conserved end residues are part of each CDR3.

CDR3aa: CASSLGQSTEAFF
j_gene: TRBJ1-1
v_gene: TRBV12-3/TRBV12-4

CDR3aa: CASSLGASSGSYEQYF
j_gene: TRBJ2-7
v_gene: TRBV7-3

CDR3aa: CASSADSGRGEQYF
j_gene: TRBJ2-7
v_gene: TRBV7-2

CDR3aa: CASGVGAYPQETQYF
j_gene: TRBJ2-5
v_gene: TRBV7-2

CDR3aa: CASRQESLEGIYEQYF
j_gene: TRBJ2-7
v_gene: TRBV3-1

CDR3aa: CSALNSPSEQYF
j_gene: TRBJ2-7
v_gene: TRBV20-1

CDR3aa: CASSEATSGTSTDTQYF
j_gene: TRBJ2-3
v_gene: TRBV2

CDR3aa: CATSDLETGSGNEQFF
j_gene: TRBJ2-1
v_gene: TRBV24-1

CDR3aa: CASSSPTGLTEAFF
j_gene: TRBJ1-1
v_gene: TRBV5-5

CDR3aa: CASSVEGQRAGEQFF
j_gene: TRBJ2-1
v_gene: TRBV9

CDR3aa: CATTIQGTRANVLTF
j_gene: TRBJ2-6
v_gene: TRBV7-2